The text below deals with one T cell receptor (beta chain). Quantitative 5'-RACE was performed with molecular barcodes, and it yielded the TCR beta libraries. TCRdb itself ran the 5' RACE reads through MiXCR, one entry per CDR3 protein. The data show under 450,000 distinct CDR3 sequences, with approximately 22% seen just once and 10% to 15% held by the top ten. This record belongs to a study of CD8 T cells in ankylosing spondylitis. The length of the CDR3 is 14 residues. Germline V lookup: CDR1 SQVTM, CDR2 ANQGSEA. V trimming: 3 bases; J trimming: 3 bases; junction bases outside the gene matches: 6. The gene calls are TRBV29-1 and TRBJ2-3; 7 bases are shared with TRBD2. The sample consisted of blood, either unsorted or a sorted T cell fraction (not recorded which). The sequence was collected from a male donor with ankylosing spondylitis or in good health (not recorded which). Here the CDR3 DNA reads TGCAGCGTTGACCCGGGGGGAGAGACAGATACGCAGTATTTT. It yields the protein CSVDPGGETDTQYF.